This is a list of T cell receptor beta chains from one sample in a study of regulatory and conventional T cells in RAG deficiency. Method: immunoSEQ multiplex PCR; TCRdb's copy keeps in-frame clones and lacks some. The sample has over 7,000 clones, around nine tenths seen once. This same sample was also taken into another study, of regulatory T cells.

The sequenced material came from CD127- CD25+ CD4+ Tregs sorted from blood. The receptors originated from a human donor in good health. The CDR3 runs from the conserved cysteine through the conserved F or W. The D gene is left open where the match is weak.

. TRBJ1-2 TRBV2 TGTGCCAGCCTTCCGGGGGAGGCATTCTATGGCTACACCTTC CASLPGEAFYGYTF
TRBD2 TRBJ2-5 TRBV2 TGTGCCAGCAGTCGGACCGCGGGGGTGACCCAGTACTTC CASSRTAGVTQYF
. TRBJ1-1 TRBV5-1 TGCGCCAGCAGCTTGACCGGGGAGAACACTGAAGCTTTCTTT CASSLTGENTEAFF
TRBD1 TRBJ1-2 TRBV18 TGTGCCAGCTCACCGGCAGACAGGGCTTATGGCTACACCTTC CASSPADRAYGYTF
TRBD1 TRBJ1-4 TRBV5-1 TGCGCCAGCAGCCCCCAGGGGGCACTTAATGAAAAACTGTTTTTT CASSPQGALNEKLFF
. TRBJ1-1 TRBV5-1 TGCGCCAGCAGCTTGGTCGTCGGGACATTGACTGAAGCTTTCTTT CASSLVVGTLTEAFF
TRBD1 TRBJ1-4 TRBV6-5 TGTGCCAGCAGTTATCTCGGACAGGGGCAAGGGGATAAACTGTTTTTT CASSYLGQGQGDKLFF
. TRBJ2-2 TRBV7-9 TGTGCCAGCAGCTTAGCGCAGGTCGGGGAGCTGTTTTTT CASSLAQVGELFF
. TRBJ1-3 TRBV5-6 TGTGCCAGCAGCCTACGGACAGAACACTCTGGAAACACCATATATTTT CASSLRTEHSGNTIYF
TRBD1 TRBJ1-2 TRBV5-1 TGCGCCAGCAGCGCCTACAGGGGTGGGGATGGCTACACCTTC CASSAYRGGDGYTF
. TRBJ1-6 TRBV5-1 TGCGCCAGCAGCCGGAAATACGGACAGACAGGCAATTCACCCCTCCACTTT CASSRKYGQTGNSPLHF